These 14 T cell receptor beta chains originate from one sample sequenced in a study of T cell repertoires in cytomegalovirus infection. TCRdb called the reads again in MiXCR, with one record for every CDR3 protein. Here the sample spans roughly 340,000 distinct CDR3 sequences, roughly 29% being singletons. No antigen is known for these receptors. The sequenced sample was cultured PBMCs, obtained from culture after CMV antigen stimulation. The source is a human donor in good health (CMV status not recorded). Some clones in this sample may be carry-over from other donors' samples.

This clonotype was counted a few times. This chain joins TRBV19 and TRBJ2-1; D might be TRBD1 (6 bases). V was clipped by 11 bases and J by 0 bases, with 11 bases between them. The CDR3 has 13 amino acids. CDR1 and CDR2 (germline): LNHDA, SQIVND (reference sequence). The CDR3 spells CALRGTSYNEQFF. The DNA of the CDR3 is TGTGCCTTGAGGGGGACCTCCTACAATGAGCAGTTCTTC.

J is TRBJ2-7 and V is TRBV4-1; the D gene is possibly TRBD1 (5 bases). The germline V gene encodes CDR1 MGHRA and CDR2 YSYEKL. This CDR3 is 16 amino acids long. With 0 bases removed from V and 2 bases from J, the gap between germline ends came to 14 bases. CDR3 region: CASSQEEDKKTYEQYF. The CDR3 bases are TGCGCCAGCAGCCAAGAAGAGGACAAGAAAACCTACGAGCAGTACTTC.

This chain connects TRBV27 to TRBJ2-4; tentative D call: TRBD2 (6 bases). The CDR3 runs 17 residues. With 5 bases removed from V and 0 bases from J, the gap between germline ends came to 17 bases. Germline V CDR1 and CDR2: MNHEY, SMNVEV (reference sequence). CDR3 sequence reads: CASSPGEAILAKNIQYF. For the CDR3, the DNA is TGTGCCAGCAGTCCGGGAGAGGCTATACTAGCCAAAAACATTCAGTACTTC.

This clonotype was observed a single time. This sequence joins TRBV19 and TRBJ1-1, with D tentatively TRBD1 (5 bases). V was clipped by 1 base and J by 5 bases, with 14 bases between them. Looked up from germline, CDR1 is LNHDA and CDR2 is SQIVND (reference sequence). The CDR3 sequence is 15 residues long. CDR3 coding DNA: TGTGCCAGTAGTATAGTTAAGGGGCGGAAAACTGAAGCTTTCTTT. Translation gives CASSIVKGRKTEAFF.

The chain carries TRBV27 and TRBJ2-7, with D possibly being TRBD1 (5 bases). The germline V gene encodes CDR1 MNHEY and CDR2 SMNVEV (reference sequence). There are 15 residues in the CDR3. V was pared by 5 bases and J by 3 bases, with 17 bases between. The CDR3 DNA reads TGTGCCAGCAGTCCCAAGGCAGGGCCGTTCTACGAGCAGTACTTC. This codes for CASSPKAGPFYEQYF.

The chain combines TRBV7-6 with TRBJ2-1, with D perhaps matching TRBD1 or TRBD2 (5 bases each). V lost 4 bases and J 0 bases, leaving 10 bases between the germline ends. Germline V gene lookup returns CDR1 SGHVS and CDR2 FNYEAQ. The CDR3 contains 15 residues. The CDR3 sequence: CASSSAGTSYNEQFF. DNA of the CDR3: TGTGCCAGCAGCTCAGCCGGGACCTCCTACAATGAGCAGTTCTTC.

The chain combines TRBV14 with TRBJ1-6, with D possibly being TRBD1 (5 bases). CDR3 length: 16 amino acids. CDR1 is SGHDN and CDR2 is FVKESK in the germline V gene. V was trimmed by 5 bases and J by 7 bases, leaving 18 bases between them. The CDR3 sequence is CASSNYRTRRNSPLHF. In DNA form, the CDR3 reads TGTGCCAGCAGCAATTATCGGACAAGGCGAAATTCACCCCTCCACTTT.

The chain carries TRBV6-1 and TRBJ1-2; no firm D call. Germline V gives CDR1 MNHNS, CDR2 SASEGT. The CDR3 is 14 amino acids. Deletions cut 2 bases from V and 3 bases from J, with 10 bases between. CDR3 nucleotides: TGTGCCAGCAGTGAAATTGGACCGGACTATGGCTACACCTTC. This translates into CASSEIGPDYGYTF.

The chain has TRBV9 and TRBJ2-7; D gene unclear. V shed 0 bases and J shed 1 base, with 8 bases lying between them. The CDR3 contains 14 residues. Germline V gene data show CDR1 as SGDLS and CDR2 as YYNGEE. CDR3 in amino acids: CASSVGADSYEQYF. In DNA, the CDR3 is TGTGCCAGCAGCGTAGGCGCAGATTCCTACGAGCAGTACTTC.

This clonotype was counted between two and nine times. The CDR3 is CASSFTSGGAVEQFF. The CDR3 bases are TGTGCCAGCAGCTTCACTAGCGGGGGGGCGGTAGAGCAGTTCTTC. The chain has TRBV9 and TRBJ2-1, with 13 positions matching TRBD2. Germline CDR1 reads SGDLS; CDR2 reads YYNGEE. Trimming removed 4 bases from V and 10 bases from J; junction bases left unmatched: 8. CDR3 size: 15 residues.

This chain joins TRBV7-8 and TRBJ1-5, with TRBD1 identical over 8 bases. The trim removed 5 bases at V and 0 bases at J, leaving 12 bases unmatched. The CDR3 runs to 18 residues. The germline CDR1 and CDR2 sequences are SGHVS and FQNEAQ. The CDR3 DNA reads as TGTGCCAGCAGCCTTTCAGGGACAGGATTTTATAGCAATCAGCCCCAGCATTTT. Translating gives CASSLSGTGFYSNQPQHF.

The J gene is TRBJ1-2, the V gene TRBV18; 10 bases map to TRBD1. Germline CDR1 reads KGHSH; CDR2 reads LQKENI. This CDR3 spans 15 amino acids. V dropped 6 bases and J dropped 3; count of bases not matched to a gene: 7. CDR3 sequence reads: CASSLTGGADYGYTF. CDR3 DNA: TGTGCCAGCTCGCTGACAGGGGGCGCTGACTATGGCTACACCTTC.

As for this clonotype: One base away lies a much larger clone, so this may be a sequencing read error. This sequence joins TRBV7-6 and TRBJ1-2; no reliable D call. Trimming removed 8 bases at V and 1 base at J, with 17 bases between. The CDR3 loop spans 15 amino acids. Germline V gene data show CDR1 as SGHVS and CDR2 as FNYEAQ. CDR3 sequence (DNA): TGTGCCAGCCGGCCTCCGGGTCCAGTTAACTATGGCTACACCTTC. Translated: CASRPPGPVNYGYTF.

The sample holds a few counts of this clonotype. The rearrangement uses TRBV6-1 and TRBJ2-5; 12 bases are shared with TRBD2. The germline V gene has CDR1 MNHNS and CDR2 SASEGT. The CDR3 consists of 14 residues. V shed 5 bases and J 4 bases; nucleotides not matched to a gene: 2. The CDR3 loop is CASSTSGRRETQYF. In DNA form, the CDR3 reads TGTGCCAGCAGTACTAGCGGGAGGAGAGAGACCCAGTACTTC.